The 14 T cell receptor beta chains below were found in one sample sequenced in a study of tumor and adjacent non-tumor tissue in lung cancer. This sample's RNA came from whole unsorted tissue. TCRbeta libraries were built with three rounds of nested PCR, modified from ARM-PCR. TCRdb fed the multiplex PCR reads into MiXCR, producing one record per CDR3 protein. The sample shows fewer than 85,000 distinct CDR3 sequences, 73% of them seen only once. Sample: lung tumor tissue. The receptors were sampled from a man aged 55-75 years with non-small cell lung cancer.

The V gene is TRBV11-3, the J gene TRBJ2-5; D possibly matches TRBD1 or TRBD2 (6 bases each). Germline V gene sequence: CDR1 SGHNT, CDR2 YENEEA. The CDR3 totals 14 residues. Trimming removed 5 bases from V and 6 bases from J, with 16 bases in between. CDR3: CASSPRGAGQTQYF. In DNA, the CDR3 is TGTGCCAGCAGCCCTAGGGGGGCTGGGCAGACCCAGTACTTC. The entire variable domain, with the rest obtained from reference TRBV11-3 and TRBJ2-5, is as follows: EAGVVQSPRYKIIEKKQPVAFWCNPISGHNTLYWYLQNLGQGPELLIRYENEEAVDDSQLPKDRFSAERLKGVDSTLKIQPAELGDSAVYLCASSPRGAGQTQYFGPGTRLLVL.

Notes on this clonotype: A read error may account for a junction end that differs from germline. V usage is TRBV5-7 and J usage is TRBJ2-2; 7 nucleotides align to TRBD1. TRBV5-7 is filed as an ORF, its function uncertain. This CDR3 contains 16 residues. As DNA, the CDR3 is TGTGACAGCAGCGTGGGACAGCCGACTTTACCCGGGGAACTGTTTTTT. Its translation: CDSSVGQPTLPGELFF.

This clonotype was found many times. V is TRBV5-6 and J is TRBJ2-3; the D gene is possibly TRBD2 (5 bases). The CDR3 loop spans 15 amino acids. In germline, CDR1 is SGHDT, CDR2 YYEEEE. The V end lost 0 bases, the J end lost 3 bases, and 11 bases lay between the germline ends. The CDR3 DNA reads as TGTGCCAGCAGCTTGGAGGGAGTTGGAACAGATACGCAGTATTTT. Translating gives CASSLEGVGTDTQYF. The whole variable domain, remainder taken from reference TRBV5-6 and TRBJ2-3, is DAGVTQSPTHLIKTRGQQVTLRCSPKSGHDTVSWYQQALGQGPQFIFQYYEEEERQRGNFPDRFSGHQFPNYSSELNVNALLLGDSALYLCASSLEGVGTDTQYFGPGTRLTVL.

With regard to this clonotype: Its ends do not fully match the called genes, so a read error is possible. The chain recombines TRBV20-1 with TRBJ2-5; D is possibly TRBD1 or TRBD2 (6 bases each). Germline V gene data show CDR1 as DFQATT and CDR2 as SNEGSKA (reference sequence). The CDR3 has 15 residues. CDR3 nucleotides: TGCAGTGCTAGAAATCGGGGGCGAGAGTCCGAGACCCAGTATTTC. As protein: CSARNRGRESETQYF.

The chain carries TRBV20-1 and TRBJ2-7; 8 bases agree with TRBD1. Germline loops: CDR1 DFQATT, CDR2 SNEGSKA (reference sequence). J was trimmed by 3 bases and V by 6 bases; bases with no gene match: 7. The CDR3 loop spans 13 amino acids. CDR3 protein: CSASWTGNYEQYF. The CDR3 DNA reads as TGCAGTGCATCTTGGACAGGGAACTACGAGCAGTACTTC.

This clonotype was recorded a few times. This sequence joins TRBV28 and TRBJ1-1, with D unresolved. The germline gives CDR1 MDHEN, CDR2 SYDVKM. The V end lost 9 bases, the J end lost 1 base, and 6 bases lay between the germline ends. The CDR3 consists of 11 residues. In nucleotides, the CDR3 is TGTGCCAGTCAACGGAACACTGAAGCTTTCTTT. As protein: CASQRNTEAFF.

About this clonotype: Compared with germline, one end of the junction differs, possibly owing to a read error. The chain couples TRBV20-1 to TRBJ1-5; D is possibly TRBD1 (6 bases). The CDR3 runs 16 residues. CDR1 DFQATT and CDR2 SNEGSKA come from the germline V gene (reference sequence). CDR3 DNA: TGCAATGCTTTTAACAAGACAGGTGATATCAATCAGCCCCAGCATTTT. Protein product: CNAFNKTGDINQPQHF.

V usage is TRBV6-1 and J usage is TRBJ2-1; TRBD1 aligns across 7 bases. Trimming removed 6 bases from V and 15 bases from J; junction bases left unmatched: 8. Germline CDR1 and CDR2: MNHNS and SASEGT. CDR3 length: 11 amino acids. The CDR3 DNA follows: TGTGCCAGCAGGCAGACAGGGAGTCTGTTCTTC. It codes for CASRQTGSLFF.

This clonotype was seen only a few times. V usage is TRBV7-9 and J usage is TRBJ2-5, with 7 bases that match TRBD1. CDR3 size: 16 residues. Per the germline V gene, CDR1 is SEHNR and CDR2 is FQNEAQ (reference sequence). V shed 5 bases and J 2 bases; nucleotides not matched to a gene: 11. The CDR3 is CASSPGQDLNQETQYF. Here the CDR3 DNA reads TGTGCCAGCAGCCCTGGACAGGATCTGAATCAAGAGACCCAGTACTTC.

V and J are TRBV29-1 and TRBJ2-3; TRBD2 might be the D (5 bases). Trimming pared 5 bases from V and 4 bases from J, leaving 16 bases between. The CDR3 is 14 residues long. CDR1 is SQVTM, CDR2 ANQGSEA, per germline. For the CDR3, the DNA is TGCAGCGTTTATATACCTAGCCGCTCAGATACGCAGTATTTT. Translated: CSVYIPSRSDTQYF.

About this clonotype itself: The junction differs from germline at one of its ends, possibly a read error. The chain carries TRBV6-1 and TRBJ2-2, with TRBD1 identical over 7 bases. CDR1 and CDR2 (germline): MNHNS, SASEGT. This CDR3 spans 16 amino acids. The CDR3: CASSMGQRQNTGELFF. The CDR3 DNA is TGCGCCAGCAGTATGGGACAGAGGCAAAACACTGGGGAGCTGTTTTTT.

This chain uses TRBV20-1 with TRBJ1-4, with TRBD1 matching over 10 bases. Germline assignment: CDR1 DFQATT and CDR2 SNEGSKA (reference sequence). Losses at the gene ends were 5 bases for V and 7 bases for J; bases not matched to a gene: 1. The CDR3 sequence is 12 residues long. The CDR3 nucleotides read TGCAGTGCTGGACAGGGGGTTGAAAAACTGTTTTTT. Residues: CSAGQGVEKLFF.

CDR3 sequence reads: CASRVGARDSPLHF. CDR3 bases: TGCGCCAGCAGGGTTGGGGCCAGAGATTCACCCCTCCACTTT. This chain uses TRBV5-1 with TRBJ1-6; tentative D call: TRBD1 (5 bases). Germline V gene lookup returns CDR1 SGHRS and CDR2 YFSETQ. The CDR3 runs to 14 residues. The V and J ends lost 5 bases and 8 bases respectively, with 14 bases between them.

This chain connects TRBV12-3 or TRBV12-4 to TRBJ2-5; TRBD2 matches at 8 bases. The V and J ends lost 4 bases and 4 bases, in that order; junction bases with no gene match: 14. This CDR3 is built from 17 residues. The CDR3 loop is CASSSGTSRPPSETQYF. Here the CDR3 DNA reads TGTGCCAGCAGTTCAGGGACTAGTCGCCCGCCTTCAGAGACCCAGTACTTC.